The 17 T cell receptor beta chains given below trace back to one sample, sequenced in a study of blood T cell repertoires in COVID-19. Profiling relied on immunoSEQ multiplex PCR, and the TCRdb table lists in-frame clones only, not all of them. The sample includes hundreds of thousands of clones, approximately 92% of them seen just once. The sample comprised PBMCs or T cells enriched from blood (not recorded which). These receptors were collected from a man younger than 35 who had recovered from COVID-19.

The genes are TRBV4-2 and TRBJ2-1; 14 bases align to TRBD2. This CDR3 contains 16 residues. Germline V CDR1 and CDR2: LGHNA, YNFKEQ. V dropped 1 base and J dropped 8; count of bases not matched to a gene: 4. CDR3 DNA sequence: TGTGCCAGCAGCCAAGGACTAGCGGGAGGGGGGGATGAGCAGTTCTTC. Its protein is CASSQGLAGGGDEQFF.

The chain joins TRBV2 to TRBJ1-5; possible D gene TRBD1, 6 bases. CDR3 length: 14 amino acids. Trimming shortened V by 5 bases and J by 5 bases, and 13 bases separated the two germline ends. Germline values: CDR1 SNHLY, CDR2 FYNNEI. The CDR3 DNA reads as TGTGCCAGCAGTTCAGGGGTGAGGGATCAGCCCCAGCATTTT. Protein product: CASSSGVRDQPQHF.

The chain recombines TRBV25-1 with TRBJ2-3; a weak D match, TRBD2 (5 bases). The CDR3 sequence is 13 residues long. The germline V and J ends were trimmed by 2 bases and 11 bases, with 14 bases remaining between them. CDR1 and CDR2 from the germline V gene are MGHDK and SYGVNS. CDR3 sequence (DNA): TGTGCCAGCAGTGAAATCTCGCGTCGGGGGCAGTATTTT. This translates into CASSEISRRGQYF.

CDR3 bases: TGTGCCAGCAGCCGGACAGAGAACACTGAAGCTTTCTTT. Amino acid sequence: CASSRTENTEAFF. This chain connects TRBV3-1 (or the pseudogene TRBV3-2) to TRBJ1-1; D perhaps matches TRBD1 (6 bases). CDR1 is LGHDT and CDR2 is YNNKEL in the germline V gene (reference sequence). The CDR3 is made up of 13 amino acids. The ends were cut back, 4 bases at V and 1 base at J, with 7 bases in the middle.

J is TRBJ1-2 and V is TRBV3-1 (or the pseudogene TRBV3-2); D remains unclear. The CDR3 runs 14 residues. CDR1 and CDR2 from the germline V gene are LGHDT and YNNKEL (reference sequence). V lost 1 base and J 1 base, leaving 7 bases between the germline ends. The CDR3 protein is CASSQGRSNYGYTF. The CDR3 DNA is TGTGCCAGCAGCCAAGGCCGCAGTAACTATGGCTACACCTTC.

V gene TRBV25-1 combines with J gene TRBJ2-7; D uncertain. The CDR3 runs to 13 residues. Trimming cost V 1 base and J 2 bases, with 6 bases left between them. Germline values: CDR1 MGHDK, CDR2 SYGVNS. CDR3 coding DNA: TGTGCCAGCAGTGAATGGGCAGCCTACGAGCAGTACTTC. Translated: CASSEWAAYEQYF.

The chain links TRBV5-4 to TRBJ2-7, with 7 bases identical to TRBD2. This CDR3 spans 15 amino acids. V dropped 0 bases and J dropped 0; count of bases not matched to a gene: 3. The germline gives CDR1 SGHNT, CDR2 YYREEE (reference sequence). In nucleotides, the CDR3 is TGTGCCAGCAGCTTGGACGGGGGGTTCTCCTACGAGCAGTACTTC. Protein product: CASSLDGGFSYEQYF.

This chain uses TRBV4-2 with TRBJ1-2, with TRBD1 matching over 11 bases. The CDR3 consists of 15 residues. Germline-derived CDR1 and CDR2 are LGHNA and YNFKEQ. V dropped 4 bases and J dropped 5; count of bases not matched to a gene: 6. As DNA, the CDR3 is TGTGCCAGCAGCCCTTGGGACAGGGGGGATTATGGCTACACCTTC. This sequence encodes CASSPWDRGDYGYTF.

The chain employs TRBV24-1 and TRBJ2-1; TRBD2 agrees at 10 bases. The CDR3 runs to 17 residues. Germline assignment: CDR1 KGHDR and CDR2 SFDVKD. With V trimmed by 3 bases and J by 4 bases, 8 bases remained unmatched. In DNA, the CDR3 is TGTGCCACCAGTGATCTAGTCCAAGCGGGAGGGTACAATGAGCAGTTCTTC. Amino acid sequence: CATSDLVQAGGYNEQFF.

V gene TRBV10-3 combines with J gene TRBJ1-2; D remains unclear. Germline loops: CDR1 ENHRY, CDR2 SYGVKD. CDR3 length equals 13 residues. V shed 8 bases and J shed 1 base, with 11 bases lying between them. The CDR3 DNA reads TGTGCCATCGGTCCGGAGGGTAACTATGGCTACACCTTC. Its translation: CAIGPEGNYGYTF.

The chain employs TRBV10-3 and TRBJ2-1; TRBD1 might be the D (6 bases). Germline values: CDR1 ENHRY, CDR2 SYGVKD. V lost 6 bases to trimming and J lost 6 bases, with 9 bases between them. This CDR3 is built from 12 residues. DNA of the CDR3: TGTGCCATCAGAACAGGGTCCAATGAGCAGTTCTTC. Its translation is CAIRTGSNEQFF.

The chain recombines TRBV19 with TRBJ2-2, with TRBD1 identical over 10 bases. Germline V CDR1 and CDR2: LNHDA, SQIVND (reference sequence). The junction had 5 bases not matched to a gene; V was cut back by 4 bases and J by 6 bases. The CDR3 loop spans 15 amino acids. CDR3 bases: TGTGCCAGTAGTACCCGGGACAGGGGTGCCGGGGAGCTGTTTTTT. The encoded protein is CASSTRDRGAGELFF.

V usage is TRBV5-1 and J usage is TRBJ2-1; D possibly corresponds to TRBD1 (6 bases). Between the trimmed V and J ends, which lost 0 bases and 2 bases, there was a span of 12 bases. The V gene's germline CDR1 is SGHRS and CDR2 YFSETQ. The CDR3 loop spans 16 amino acids. The CDR3 loop reads CASSLGEQGPYNEQFF. CDR3 nucleotide sequence: TGCGCCAGCAGCTTGGGGGAACAGGGCCCCTACAATGAGCAGTTCTTC.

There are a few counts of this clone. The CDR3 region is CASSQDGRFYEQYF. CDR3 DNA sequence: TGTGCCAGCAGCCAAGATGGCAGATTCTACGAGCAGTACTTC. V is TRBV3-1 (or the pseudogene TRBV3-2) and J is TRBJ2-7; unclear D gene. CDR3 length: 14 amino acids. V was pared by 0 bases and J by 3 bases, with 9 bases between. Germline V lookup: CDR1 LGHDT, CDR2 YNNKEL (reference sequence).

The rearrangement links TRBV5-4 to TRBJ2-7, with TRBD1 as a possible D gene (6 bases). With 0 bases removed from V and 1 base from J, the gap between germline ends came to 11 bases. Germline V gene data show CDR1 as SGHNT and CDR2 as YYREEE (reference sequence). The CDR3 has 15 amino acids. CDR3 amino acids: CASSLDRDESYEQYF. Written as DNA, the CDR3 is TGTGCCAGCAGCTTGGACAGGGATGAATCCTACGAGCAGTACTTC.

This chain links TRBV19 with TRBJ2-1, with a tentative D call TRBD2 (5 bases). The V end was cut by 4 bases, the J end by 0 bases, with 19 bases between. The CDR3 consists of 18 residues. Germline CDR1 and CDR2: LNHDA and SQIVND (reference sequence). CDR3 sequence: CASSTTQTTLSSYNEQFF. In nucleotides, the CDR3 is TGTGCCAGTAGTACCACCCAGACTACCCTGAGCTCCTACAATGAGCAGTTCTTC.

This clone showed up just once. This chain uses TRBV3-1 (or the pseudogene TRBV3-2) with TRBJ2-7; D may be TRBD2 (5 bases). CDR1 and CDR2 (germline): LGHDT, YNNKEL (reference sequence). V was clipped by 3 bases and J by 1 base, with 19 bases between them. The CDR3 is 17 residues long. The CDR3, as DNA: TGTGCCAGCAGCCATCCGAGGGCAGCCGATGGGTCCTACGAGCAGTACTTC. Protein: CASSHPRAADGSYEQYF.